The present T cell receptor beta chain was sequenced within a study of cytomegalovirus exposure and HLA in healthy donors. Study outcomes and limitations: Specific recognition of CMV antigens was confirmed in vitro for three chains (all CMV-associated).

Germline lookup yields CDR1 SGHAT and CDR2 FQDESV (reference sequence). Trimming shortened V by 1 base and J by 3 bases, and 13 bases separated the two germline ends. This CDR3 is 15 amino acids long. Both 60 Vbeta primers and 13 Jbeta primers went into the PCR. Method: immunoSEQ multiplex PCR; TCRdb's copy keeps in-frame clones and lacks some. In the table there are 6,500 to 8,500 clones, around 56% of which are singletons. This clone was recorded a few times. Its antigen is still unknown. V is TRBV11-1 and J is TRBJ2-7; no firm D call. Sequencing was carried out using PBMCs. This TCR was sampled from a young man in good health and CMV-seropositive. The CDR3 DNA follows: TGTGCCAGCAGCTTAGGAACCACTGCCCTCTACGAGCAGTACTTC. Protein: CASSLGTTALYEQYF.